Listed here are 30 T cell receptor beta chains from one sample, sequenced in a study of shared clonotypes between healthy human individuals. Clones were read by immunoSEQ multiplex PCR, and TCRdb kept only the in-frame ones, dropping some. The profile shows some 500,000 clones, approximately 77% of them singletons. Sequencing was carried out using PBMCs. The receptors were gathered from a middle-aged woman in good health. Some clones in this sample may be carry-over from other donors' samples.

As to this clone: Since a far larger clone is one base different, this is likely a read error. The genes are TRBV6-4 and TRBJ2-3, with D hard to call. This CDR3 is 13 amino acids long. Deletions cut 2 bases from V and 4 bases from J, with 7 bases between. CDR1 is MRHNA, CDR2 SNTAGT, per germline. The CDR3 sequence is CASSDRAADTQYF. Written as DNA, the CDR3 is TGTGCCAGCAGTGACAGGGCCGCAGATACGCAGTATTTT.

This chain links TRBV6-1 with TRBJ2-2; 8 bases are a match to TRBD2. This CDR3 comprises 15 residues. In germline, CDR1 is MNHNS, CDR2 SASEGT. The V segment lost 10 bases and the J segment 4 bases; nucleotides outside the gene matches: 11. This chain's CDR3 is CATPVEAGVTGELFF. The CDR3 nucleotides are TGTGCCACCCCGGTGGAAGCGGGAGTCACCGGGGAGCTGTTTTTT.

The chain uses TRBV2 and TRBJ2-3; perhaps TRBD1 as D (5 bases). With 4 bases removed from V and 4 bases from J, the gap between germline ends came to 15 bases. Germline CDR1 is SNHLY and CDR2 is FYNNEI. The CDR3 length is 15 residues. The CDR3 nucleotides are TGTGCCAGCAGTGGCCGACAAATCAGGGCAGATACGCAGTATTTT. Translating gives CASSGRQIRADTQYF.

CDR3 in DNA: TGTGCCAGCAGGGGGACACGATTCTACAATGAGCAGTTCTTC. Protein product: CASRGTRFYNEQFF. The gene calls are TRBV27 and TRBJ2-1, with D possibly being TRBD1 (6 bases). The CDR3 spans 14 residues. Trimming pared 6 bases from V and 3 bases from J, leaving 12 bases between. Germline V gives CDR1 MNHEY, CDR2 SMNVEV (reference sequence).

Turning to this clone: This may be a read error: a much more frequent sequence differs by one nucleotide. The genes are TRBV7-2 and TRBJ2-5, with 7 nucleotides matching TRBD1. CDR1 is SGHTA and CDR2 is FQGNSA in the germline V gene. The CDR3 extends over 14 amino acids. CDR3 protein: CASSLTGNQEAQYF. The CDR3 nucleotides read TGTGCCAGCAGCCTGACAGGGAACCAAGAGGCCCAGTACTTC.

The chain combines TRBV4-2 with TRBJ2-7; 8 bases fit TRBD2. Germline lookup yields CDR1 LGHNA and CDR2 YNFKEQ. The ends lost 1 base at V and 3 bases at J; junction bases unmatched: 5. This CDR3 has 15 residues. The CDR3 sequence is CASSQGPGGDYEQYF. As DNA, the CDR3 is TGTGCCAGCAGCCAAGGGCCGGGAGGGGACTACGAGCAGTACTTC.

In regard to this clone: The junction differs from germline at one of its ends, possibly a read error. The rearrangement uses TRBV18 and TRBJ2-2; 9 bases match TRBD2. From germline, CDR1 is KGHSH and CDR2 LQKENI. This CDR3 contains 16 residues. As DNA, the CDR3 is TGTGCCAGCTCATTCCTAGCGGGAATGATAACCGGGGAGCCGTTTTTT. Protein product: CASSFLAGMITGEPFF.

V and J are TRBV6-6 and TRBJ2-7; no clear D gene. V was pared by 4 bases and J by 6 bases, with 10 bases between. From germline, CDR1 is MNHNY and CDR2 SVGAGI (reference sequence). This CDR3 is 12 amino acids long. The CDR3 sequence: CASSLEAPEQYF. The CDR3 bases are TGTGCCAGCAGTTTGGAAGCGCCCGAGCAGTACTTC.

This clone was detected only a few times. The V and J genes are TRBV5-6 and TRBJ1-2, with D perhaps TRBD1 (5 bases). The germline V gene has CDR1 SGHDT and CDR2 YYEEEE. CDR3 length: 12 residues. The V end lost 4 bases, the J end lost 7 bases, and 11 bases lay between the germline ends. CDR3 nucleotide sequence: TGTGCCAGCAGCCTGGGGAGGGGTGGCTACACCTTC. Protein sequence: CASSLGRGGYTF.

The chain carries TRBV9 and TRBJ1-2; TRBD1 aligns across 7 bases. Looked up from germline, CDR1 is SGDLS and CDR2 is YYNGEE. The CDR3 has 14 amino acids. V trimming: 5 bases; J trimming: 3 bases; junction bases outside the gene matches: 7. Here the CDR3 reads CASSKQGVDYGYTF. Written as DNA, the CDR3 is TGTGCCAGCAGTAAGCAGGGGGTTGACTATGGCTACACCTTC.

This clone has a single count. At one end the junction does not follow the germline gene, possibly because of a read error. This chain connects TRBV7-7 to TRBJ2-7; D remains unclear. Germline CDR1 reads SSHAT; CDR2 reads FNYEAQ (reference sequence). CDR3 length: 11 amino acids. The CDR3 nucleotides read TGTGCTAGCAGCTTAGCATTAGTCAGGCACTTC. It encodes CASSLALVRHF. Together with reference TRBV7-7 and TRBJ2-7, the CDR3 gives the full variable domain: GAGVSQSPRYKVTKRGQDVTLRCDPISSHATLYWYQQALGQGPEFLTYFNYEAQPDKSGLPSDRFSAERPEGSISTLTIQRTEQRDSAMYRCASSLALVRHFGPGTRLTVT.

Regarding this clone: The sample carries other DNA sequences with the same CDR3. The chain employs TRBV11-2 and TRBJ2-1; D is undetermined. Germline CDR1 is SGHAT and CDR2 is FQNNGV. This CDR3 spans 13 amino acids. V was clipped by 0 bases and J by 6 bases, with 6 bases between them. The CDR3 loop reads CASSLDRTNEQFF. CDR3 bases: TGTGCCAGCAGCTTAGATCGGACCAATGAGCAGTTCTTC.

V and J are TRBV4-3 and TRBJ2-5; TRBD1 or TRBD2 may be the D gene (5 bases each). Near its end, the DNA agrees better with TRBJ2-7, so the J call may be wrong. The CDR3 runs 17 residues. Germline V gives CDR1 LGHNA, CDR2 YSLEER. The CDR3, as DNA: TGCGCCAGCAGCCAAGATCGGGGCCCCTCCCATGCCTACGAGCAGTACTTC. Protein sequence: CASSQDRGPSHAYEQYF.

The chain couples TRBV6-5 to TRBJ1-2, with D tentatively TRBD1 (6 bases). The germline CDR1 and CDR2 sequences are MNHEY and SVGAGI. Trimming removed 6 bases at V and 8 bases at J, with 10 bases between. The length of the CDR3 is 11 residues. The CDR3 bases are TGTGCCAGCAGCCCGGGGGCCGGCTACACCTTC. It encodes CASSPGAGYTF.

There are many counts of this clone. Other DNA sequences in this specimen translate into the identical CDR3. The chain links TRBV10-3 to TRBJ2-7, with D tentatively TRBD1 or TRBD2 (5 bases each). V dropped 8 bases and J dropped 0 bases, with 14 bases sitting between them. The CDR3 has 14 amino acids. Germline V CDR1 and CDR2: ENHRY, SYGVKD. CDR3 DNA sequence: TGTGCCATCGCTGGGGGAGACCTCTCCTACGAGCAGTACTTC. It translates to CAIAGGDLSYEQYF.

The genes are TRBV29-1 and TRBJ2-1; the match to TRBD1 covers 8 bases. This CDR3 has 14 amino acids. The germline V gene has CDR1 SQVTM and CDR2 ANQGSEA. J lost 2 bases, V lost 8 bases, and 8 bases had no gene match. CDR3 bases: TGCAGCACCGGAGGGACAGGAACCTACAATGAGCAGTTCTTC. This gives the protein CSTGGTGTYNEQFF.

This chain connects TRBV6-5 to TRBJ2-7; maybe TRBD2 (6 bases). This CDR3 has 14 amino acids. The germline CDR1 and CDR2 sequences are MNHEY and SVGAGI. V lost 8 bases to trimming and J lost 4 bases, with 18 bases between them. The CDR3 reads CASGLHREWYEQYF. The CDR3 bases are TGTGCCAGCGGTCTACACCGGGAGTGGTACGAGCAGTACTTC.

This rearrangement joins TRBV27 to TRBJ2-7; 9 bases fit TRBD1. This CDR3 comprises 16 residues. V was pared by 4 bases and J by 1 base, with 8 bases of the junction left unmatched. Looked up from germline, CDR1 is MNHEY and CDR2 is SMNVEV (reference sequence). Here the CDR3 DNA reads TGTGCCAGCAGTTCCCGCGGACAGGGGAGTTCCTACGAGCAGTACTTC. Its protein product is CASSSRGQGSSYEQYF.

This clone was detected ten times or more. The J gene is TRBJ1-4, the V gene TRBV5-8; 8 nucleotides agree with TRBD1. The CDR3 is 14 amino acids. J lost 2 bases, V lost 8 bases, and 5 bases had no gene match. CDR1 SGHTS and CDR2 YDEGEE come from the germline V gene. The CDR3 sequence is CASSRGQTNEKLFF. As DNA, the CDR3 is TGTGCCAGTAGCAGGGGGCAGACTAATGAAAAACTGTTTTTT.

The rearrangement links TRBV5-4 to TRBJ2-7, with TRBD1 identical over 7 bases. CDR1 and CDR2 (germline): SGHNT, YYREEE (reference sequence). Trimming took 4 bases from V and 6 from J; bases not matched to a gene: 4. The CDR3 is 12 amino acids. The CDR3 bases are TGTGCCAGCAGCAGGGACAGCCTCGAGCAGTACTTC. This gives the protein CASSRDSLEQYF. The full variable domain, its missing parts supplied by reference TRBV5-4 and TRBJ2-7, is ETGVTQSPTHLIKTRGQQVTLRCSSQSGHNTVSWYQQALGQGPQFIFQYYREEENGRGNFPPRFSGLQFPNYSSELNVNALELDDSALYLCASSRDSLEQYFGPGTRLTVT.

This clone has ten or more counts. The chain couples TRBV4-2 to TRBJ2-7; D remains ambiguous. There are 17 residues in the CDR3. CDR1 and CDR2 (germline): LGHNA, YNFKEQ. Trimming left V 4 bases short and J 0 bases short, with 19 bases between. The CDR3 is CASSPIGVRTVSYEQYF. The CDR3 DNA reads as TGTGCCAGCAGCCCAATTGGTGTGCGTACAGTCTCCTACGAGCAGTACTTC.

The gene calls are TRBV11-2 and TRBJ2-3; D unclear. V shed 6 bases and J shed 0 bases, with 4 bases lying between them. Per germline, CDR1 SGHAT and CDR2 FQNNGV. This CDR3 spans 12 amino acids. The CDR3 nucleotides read TGTGCCAGCAGGGCTAGCACAGATACGCAGTATTTT. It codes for CASRASTDTQYF.

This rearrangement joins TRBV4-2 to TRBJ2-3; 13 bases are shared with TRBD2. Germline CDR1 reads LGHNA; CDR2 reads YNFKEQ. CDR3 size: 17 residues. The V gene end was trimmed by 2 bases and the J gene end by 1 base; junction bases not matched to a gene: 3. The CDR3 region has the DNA TGTGCCAGCAGCCAACCCGGGACTAGCGGGGGCACAGATACGCAGTATTTT. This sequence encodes CASSQPGTSGGTDTQYF.

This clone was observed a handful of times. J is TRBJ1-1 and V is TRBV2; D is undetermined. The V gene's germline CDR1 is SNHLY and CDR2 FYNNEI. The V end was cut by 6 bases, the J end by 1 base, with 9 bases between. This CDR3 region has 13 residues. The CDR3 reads CASRLTANTEAFF. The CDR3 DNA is TGTGCCAGCAGGCTGACGGCGAACACTGAAGCTTTCTTT.

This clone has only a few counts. CDR3 nucleotides: TGTGCCAGCAGCTTAGGCCTAGGGGGCCAAGATACGCAGTATTTT. Translating gives CASSLGLGGQDTQYF. The chain has TRBV7-2 and TRBJ2-3; 7 positions match TRBD1. The CDR3 sequence is 15 residues long. V trimming: 1 base; J trimming: 5 bases; junction bases outside the gene matches: 6. The germline CDR1 and CDR2 sequences are SGHTA and FQGNSA.

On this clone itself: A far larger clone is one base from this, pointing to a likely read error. CDR3 protein: CSVGRASGSYEQYF. DNA of the CDR3: TGCAGCGTTGGAAGGGCTAGCGGGAGCTACGAGCAGTACTTC. The gene calls are TRBV29-1 and TRBJ2-7; TRBD2 aligns across 10 bases. With 4 bases clipped from V and 3 bases from J, the junction kept 6 bases outside the gene matches. This CDR3 has 14 residues. Germline V gene sequence: CDR1 SQVTM, CDR2 ANQGSEA.

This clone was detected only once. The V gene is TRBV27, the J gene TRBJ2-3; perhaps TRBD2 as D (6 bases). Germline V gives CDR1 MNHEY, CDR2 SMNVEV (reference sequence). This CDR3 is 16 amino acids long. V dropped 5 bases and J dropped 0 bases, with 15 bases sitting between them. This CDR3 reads CASSITLAASTDTQYF. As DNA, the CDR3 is TGTGCCAGCAGTATCACATTAGCGGCTAGCACAGATACGCAGTATTTT.

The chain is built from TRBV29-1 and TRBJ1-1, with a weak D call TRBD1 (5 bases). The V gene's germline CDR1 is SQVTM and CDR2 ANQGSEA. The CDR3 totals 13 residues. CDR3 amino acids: CRASQLGDTEAFF. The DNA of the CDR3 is TGCAGAGCTTCCCAGCTAGGGGACACTGAAGCTTTCTTT.

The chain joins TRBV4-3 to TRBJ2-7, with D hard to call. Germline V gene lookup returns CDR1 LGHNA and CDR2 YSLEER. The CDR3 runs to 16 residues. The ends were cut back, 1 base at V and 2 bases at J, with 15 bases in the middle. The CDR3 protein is CASSQVLAKDPYEQYF. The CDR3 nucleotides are TGCGCCAGCAGCCAAGTTTTGGCCAAGGACCCCTACGAGCAGTACTTC.

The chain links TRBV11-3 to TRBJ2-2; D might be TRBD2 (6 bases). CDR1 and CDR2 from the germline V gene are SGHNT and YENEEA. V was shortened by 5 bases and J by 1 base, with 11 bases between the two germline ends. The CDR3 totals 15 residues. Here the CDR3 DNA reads TGTGCCAGCAGCCGGGAGACTCTGAACACCGGGGAGCTGTTTTTT. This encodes CASSRETLNTGELFF.